These 10 T cell receptor beta chains were sequenced from one sample in a study of T cell changes during pregnancy in multiple sclerosis. This table comes from immunoSEQ multiplex PCR, and its TCRdb copy is limited to in-frame clones, with some not included. Of about 76,000 clones detected, roughly 93% appear once; the ten largest clones hold 2.5%. The material was peripheral blood, obtained in the second trimester of pregnancy. The receptor set was obtained from a female donor with multiple sclerosis, enrolled in a pregnancy study.

The chain carries TRBV13 and TRBJ1-2; D gene unclear. CDR1 and CDR2 from the germline V gene are PRHDT and FYEKMQ (reference sequence). This CDR3 spans 12 amino acids. Between the trimmed V and J ends, which lost 1 base and 6 bases, there was a span of 6 bases. The CDR3, as DNA: TGTGCCAGCAGCTTAGATGGAGATGGCTACACCTTC. This gives the protein CASSLDGDGYTF.

As DNA, the CDR3 is TGTGCCATACTGACAGGGAGTAACTATGGCTACACCTTC. This codes for CAILTGSNYGYTF. The chain couples TRBV11-3 to TRBJ1-2; 7 nucleotides match TRBD1. After removal of 10 bases from V and 1 base from J, the junction contained 6 bases not matched to a gene. Per germline, CDR1 SGHNT and CDR2 YENEEA. This CDR3 region has 13 residues.

The gene calls are TRBV27 and TRBJ2-7; 8 bases match TRBD1. The CDR3 spans 14 residues. The V and J ends lost 5 bases and 6 bases, in that order; junction bases with no gene match: 9. From germline, CDR1 is MNHEY and CDR2 SMNVEV (reference sequence). Written as DNA, the CDR3 is TGTGCCAGCAGTGGGACCACCCAGGGGGCCGAGCAGTACTTC. This encodes CASSGTTQGAEQYF.

The V gene is TRBV19, the J gene TRBJ1-6; 10 bases are a match to TRBD1. The V and J ends lost 4 bases and 6 bases, in that order; junction bases with no gene match: 9. The CDR3 is made up of 17 amino acids. Germline CDR1 is LNHDA and CDR2 is SQIVND (reference sequence). The CDR3 DNA follows: TGTGCCAGTAGTACCGTCGGACAGGGGGTTGGTAATTCACCCCTCCACTTT. Translating it yields CASSTVGQGVGNSPLHF.

The genes are TRBV25-1 and TRBJ1-5, with 7 bases aligning to TRBD1. The CDR3 runs 15 residues. CDR1 is MGHDK and CDR2 is SYGVNS in the germline V gene. J lost 7 bases, V lost 2 bases, and 8 bases had no gene match. The CDR3 coding sequence is TGTGCCAGCAGTGAACAAGAGGGGGCTGGCCAGCCCCAGCATTTT. This gives the protein CASSEQEGAGQPQHF.

The chain carries TRBV6-1 and TRBJ1-6; maybe TRBD1 (6 bases). The germline V gene encodes CDR1 MNHNS and CDR2 SASEGT. The CDR3 consists of 18 residues. V gave up 4 bases and J gave up 7 bases, with 23 bases separating them. CDR3 region: CASSGLQGPTIRNSPLHF. For the CDR3, the DNA is TGTGCCAGCAGTGGTCTACAGGGCCCGACCATCAGGAATTCACCCCTCCACTTT.

The chain is built from TRBV10-3 and TRBJ2-7, with TRBD2 matching 8 bases. Germline assignment: CDR1 ENHRY and CDR2 SYGVKD. CDR3 length: 14 amino acids. V was clipped by 5 bases and J by 9 bases; unmatched bases: 12. CDR3: CAISPAGGGGWQYF. The CDR3 DNA reads TGTGCCATCAGTCCAGCCGGGGGGGGCGGATGGCAGTACTTC.

The chain employs TRBV25-1 and TRBJ2-1; TRBD2 agrees at 14 bases. Germline CDR1 is MGHDK and CDR2 is SYGVNS. The length of the CDR3 is 15 residues. Unmatched junction bases numbered 11, after V lost 7 bases and J lost 12 bases. CDR3 in amino acids: CASTAPGLAGGSQFF. The CDR3, as DNA: TGTGCCAGCACAGCCCCCGGACTAGCGGGGGGATCGCAGTTCTTC. Full variable domain (outside the CDR3, taken from reference TRBV25-1 and TRBJ2-1): EADIYQTPRYLVIGTGKKITLECSQTMGHDKMYWYQQDPGMELHLIHYSYGVNSTEKGDLSSESTVSRIRTEHFPLTLESARPSHTSQYLCASTAPGLAGGSQFFGPGTRLTVL.

The chain joins TRBV9 to TRBJ2-7, with 16 positions matching TRBD2. J lost 7 bases, V lost 4 bases, and 8 bases had no gene match. Germline V lookup: CDR1 SGDLS, CDR2 YYNGEE. The CDR3 is 16 residues long. CDR3 nucleotides: TGTGCCAGCAGCATGGGGACTAGCGGGGGGGATGGGGAGCAGTACTTC. Encoded protein: CASSMGTSGGDGEQYF.

The chain combines TRBV6-6 with TRBJ1-2; D is perhaps TRBD1 (6 bases). V was cut by 0 bases and J by 6 bases, with 11 bases left in between. Germline CDR1 MNHNY, CDR2 SVGAGI (reference sequence). The CDR3 is 14 amino acids. CDR3 in DNA: TGTGCCAGCAGTTACTCGATAGCAGGGGATGGCTACACCTTC. Translated, it gives CASSYSIAGDGYTF.